One T cell receptor beta chain is described in this entry. These data belong to a study of blood T cell repertoires in COVID-19. Some clones are missing from TCRdb's copy, which holds only in-frame ones; the method was immunoSEQ multiplex PCR. The sample yields over 100,000 clones, 88% seen once. V gave up 6 bases and J gave up 4 bases; unmatched junction bases: 7. Germline V gene data show CDR1 as MNHEY and CDR2 as SVGAGI. The CDR3 runs to 14 residues. The chain employs TRBV6-5 and TRBJ2-7; TRBD2 aligns across 9 bases. This receptor was identified in a man aged 45-65 years with acute or convalescent COVID-19. Sequenced sample: peripheral blood. DNA of the CDR3: TGTGCCAGCAGCCTTAGCGGGAGTACTTACGAGCAGTACTTC. Protein sequence: CASSLSGSTYEQYF.